These 10 T cell receptor beta chains were all obtained from the same sample, sequenced in a study of cytomegalovirus exposure and HLA in healthy donors. PCR involved 60 Vbeta and 13 Jbeta primers. TCRdb's table, derived via immunoSEQ multiplex PCR, lists solely in-frame clones and lacks some. The sample holds around 200,000 clones; about 80% are singletons and the top ten take about 2.3%. The sequencing input was PBMCs. Source of these receptors: a woman aged 50 to 65 in good health and CMV-seronegative.

The chain carries TRBV6-5 and TRBJ2-7; 7 bases fit TRBD1. Germline V gene sequence: CDR1 MNHEY, CDR2 SVGAGI. There are 15 residues in the CDR3. V shed 6 bases and J 0 bases; nucleotides not matched to a gene: 8. CDR3 in DNA: TGTGCCAGCAGAACCCTTGCAGGGGGCTCCTACGAGCAGTACTTC. Translating gives CASRTLAGGSYEQYF.

The J gene is TRBJ2-2, the V gene TRBV11-3; TRBD2 is a possible D gene (5 bases). Germline CDR1 reads SGHNT; CDR2 reads YENEEA. V lost 5 bases and J 6 bases, leaving 13 bases between the germline ends. CDR3 length: 14 amino acids. CDR3 sequence: CASSRGLQPGELFF. The CDR3 DNA follows: TGTGCCAGCAGCCGAGGACTCCAACCCGGGGAGCTGTTTTTT.

The chain is built from TRBV28 and TRBJ2-2; D may be TRBD2 (7 bases). The CDR3 is 14 amino acids. Germline V gene sequence: CDR1 MDHEN, CDR2 SYDVKM. V lost 6 bases to trimming and J lost 7 bases, with 15 bases between them. CDR3 residues: CASSPHREGGELFF. The CDR3 DNA follows: TGTGCCAGCAGCCCCCACAGGGAGGGCGGGGAGCTGTTTTTT.

This clone was found a few times. This specimen includes other DNA sequences encoding the same CDR3. The rearrangement joins TRBV14 to TRBJ2-2; 7 bases are a match to TRBD2. Germline V gene lookup returns CDR1 SGHDN and CDR2 FVKESK. The V gene end was trimmed by 1 base and the J gene end by 5 bases; junction bases not matched to a gene: 4. The CDR3 has 15 residues. The CDR3 is CASSQVRGGTGELFF. In DNA form, the CDR3 reads TGTGCCAGCAGCCAAGTTCGGGGAGGGACCGGGGAGCTGTTTTTT.

The table lists this clone with a count of one. The gene calls are TRBV28 and TRBJ2-1, with 11 nucleotides matching TRBD1. CDR3 length: 15 amino acids. V shed 2 bases and J 7 bases; nucleotides not matched to a gene: 4. Germline V gene data show CDR1 as MDHEN and CDR2 as SYDVKM. CDR3 coding DNA: TGTGCCAGCAGTTTAGGGGGGACAGGGGGGAATGAGCAGTTCTTC. Protein product: CASSLGGTGGNEQFF.

This chain's CDR3 is CAISESDRGREYEQYF. CDR3 coding DNA: TGTGCCATCAGTGAGTCTGACAGGGGGCGAGAATACGAGCAGTACTTC. The J gene is TRBJ2-7, the V gene TRBV10-3; 10 bases agree with TRBD1. CDR1 is ENHRY, CDR2 SYGVKD, per germline. CDR3 size: 16 residues. V shed 0 bases and J 4 bases; nucleotides not matched to a gene: 6.

The V call is TRBV5-8, the J call TRBJ2-5; 15 bases map to TRBD2. The CDR3 covers 17 residues. After removal of 4 bases from V and 5 bases from J, the junction contained 9 bases not matched to a gene. CDR1 is SGHTS, CDR2 YDEGEE, per germline. CDR3 coding DNA: TGTGCCAGCAGCGAAGGGACTAGCGGGGGGCCCGGGGAGACCCAGTACTTC. This codes for CASSEGTSGGPGETQYF.

J is TRBJ1-2 and V is TRBV28; the D gene is possibly TRBD1 (5 bases). CDR1 and CDR2 (germline): MDHEN, SYDVKM. With 6 bases removed from V and 4 bases from J, the gap between germline ends came to 9 bases. The CDR3 consists of 12 residues. The CDR3 loop reads CASRPTVYGYTF. For the CDR3, the DNA is TGTGCCAGCAGACCGACAGTCTATGGCTACACCTTC.

This clone has more than one count but fewer than ten. The chain links TRBV6-1 to TRBJ1-1, with D possibly being TRBD1 (5 bases). The V end lost 7 bases, the J end lost 6 bases, and 9 bases lay between the germline ends. The CDR3 has 11 amino acids. Germline CDR1 reads MNHNS; CDR2 reads SASEGT. The CDR3 coding sequence is TGTGCCAGCATCTTACAGGCTGAAGCTTTCTTT. Amino acids: CASILQAEAFF.

CDR3 bases: TGTGCCAGCAGTTTCGGGGGAAAGGACTACGAGCAGTACTTC. Translated, it gives CASSFGGKDYEQYF. The chain couples TRBV6-6 to TRBJ2-7; D is perhaps TRBD2 (6 bases). The germline V gene has CDR1 MNHNY and CDR2 SVGAGI (reference sequence). V lost 4 bases and J 3 bases, leaving 13 bases between the germline ends. There are 14 residues in the CDR3.